These 29 T cell receptor beta chains were all obtained from the same sample, sequenced in a study of cytomegalovirus exposure and HLA in healthy donors. PCR employed 60 Vbeta and 13 Jbeta primers. Clones were read by immunoSEQ multiplex PCR, and TCRdb kept only the in-frame ones, dropping some. Counted here are about 40,000 clones, 50% to 55% occurring once; the ten biggest clones make up around 10%. What was sequenced was PBMCs. These receptors all come from a human donor in good health.

Only a few counts were recorded for this clone. V usage is TRBV7-6 and J usage is TRBJ1-3, with D maybe TRBD1 (5 bases). The CDR3 has 15 amino acids. Germline loops: CDR1 SGHVS, CDR2 FNYEAQ. Trimming removed 5 bases at V and 0 bases at J, with 11 bases between. The CDR3 DNA reads TGTGCCAGCAGCCTGATCGGGGGCTCTGGAAACACCATATATTTT. The encoded protein is CASSLIGGSGNTIYF.

The chain combines TRBV6-5 with TRBJ1-2, with TRBD1 matching 7 bases. CDR3 length equals 14 residues. V trimming: 6 bases; J trimming: 4 bases; junction bases outside the gene matches: 8. The germline CDR1 and CDR2 sequences are MNHEY and SVGAGI. CDR3 protein: CASRVKQGTYGYTF. CDR3 coding DNA: TGTGCCAGCAGAGTTAAACAGGGGACCTATGGCTACACCTTC.

The chain links TRBV28 to TRBJ1-5; D possibly corresponds to TRBD1 (6 bases). Germline V gene lookup returns CDR1 MDHEN and CDR2 SYDVKM. The CDR3 loop spans 16 amino acids. Trimming took 5 bases from V and 4 from J, leaving 18 bases between them. The CDR3 is CASSNRDNGGNQPQHF. CDR3 nucleotides: TGTGCCAGCAGTAACCGGGACAATGGGGGTAATCAGCCCCAGCATTTT.

The rearrangement links TRBV29-1 to TRBJ2-1; 13 positions agree with TRBD2. CDR1 is SQVTM, CDR2 ANQGSEA, per germline. This CDR3 has 14 amino acids. The trim removed 6 bases at V and 6 bases at J, leaving 5 bases unmatched. The CDR3 spells CSVSGTSGINEQFF. CDR3 DNA sequence: TGCAGCGTGTCCGGGACTAGCGGGATCAATGAGCAGTTCTTC.

The chain recombines TRBV7-8 with TRBJ1-5; no reliable D call. The V end was cut by 4 bases, the J end by 3 bases, with 16 bases between. Germline lookup yields CDR1 SGHVS and CDR2 FQNEAQ. This CDR3 comprises 16 residues. CDR3 sequence reads: CASSSGMGSTNQPQHF. The CDR3 nucleotides read TGTGCCAGCAGCTCCGGGATGGGCAGCACCAATCAGCCCCAGCATTTT. The full variable domain, its missing parts supplied by reference TRBV7-8 and TRBJ1-5, is GAGVSQSPRYKVAKRGQDVALRCDPISGHVSLFWYQQALGQGPEFLTYFQNEAQLDKSGLPSDRFFAERPEGSVSTLKIQRTQQEDSAVYLCASSSGMGSTNQPQHFGDGTRLSIL.

A few counts support this clone. The V call is TRBV2, the J call TRBJ2-7; 10 bases line up with TRBD1. CDR1 is SNHLY, CDR2 FYNNEI, per germline. Trimming at V came to 4 bases and at J to 7 bases, leaving 10 bases not matched to a gene. This CDR3 has 15 amino acids. In DNA form, the CDR3 reads TGTGCCAGCAGTGTGCATGGGACAGGGGCGGGTGAGCAGTACTTC. It translates to CASSVHGTGAGEQYF.

This sequence joins TRBV5-1 and TRBJ1-2; 10 positions agree with TRBD1. Germline lookup yields CDR1 SGHRS and CDR2 YFSETQ. Trimming removed 4 bases from V and 2 bases from J; junction bases left unmatched: 8. The CDR3 covers 16 residues. This CDR3 is CASSPGQGRGNYGYTF. The DNA for the CDR3 is TGCGCCAGCAGCCCGGGACAGGGGAGAGGGAACTATGGCTACACCTTC. The whole variable domain, filled in from reference TRBV5-1 and TRBJ1-2, reads KAGVTQTPRYLIKTRGQQVTLSCSPISGHRSVSWYQQTPGQGLQFLFEYFSETQRNKGNFPGRFSGRQFSNSRSEMNVSTLELGDSALYLCASSPGQGRGNYGYTFGSGTRLTVV.

The chain has TRBV29-1 and TRBJ2-7; the D gene is possibly TRBD2 (6 bases). The germline gives CDR1 SQVTM, CDR2 ANQGSEA. V was cut by 4 bases and J by 5 bases, with 12 bases left in between. CDR3 length: 12 amino acids. As DNA, the CDR3 is TGCAGCGTTGTGGGGGGAACGGACGAGCAGTACTTC. Translated: CSVVGGTDEQYF.

The rearrangement uses TRBV7-3 and TRBJ2-2; tentatively, D is TRBD1 (6 bases). V was trimmed by 5 bases and J by 3 bases, leaving 10 bases between them. The CDR3 loop spans 14 amino acids. Germline CDR1 and CDR2: SGHTA and FQGTGA. The CDR3 is CASSPQGHTGELFF. CDR3 nucleotides: TGTGCCAGCAGCCCACAGGGCCACACCGGGGAGCTGTTTTTT.

The chain recombines TRBV10-3 with TRBJ2-7; possibly TRBD2 for D (6 bases). The CDR3 runs to 11 residues. Looked up from germline, CDR1 is ENHRY and CDR2 is SYGVKD. The V gene lost 10 bases and the J gene lost 0 bases, with 7 bases spanning the gap. The CDR3 DNA reads as TGTGCCACTAGCGACTCCTACGAGCAGTACTTC. It codes for CATSDSYEQYF.

The V call is TRBV4-2, the J call TRBJ1-4, with TRBD1 as a possible D gene (6 bases). Between the trimmed V and J ends, which lost 0 bases and 0 bases, there was a span of 8 bases. There are 16 residues in the CDR3. Germline assignment: CDR1 LGHNA and CDR2 YNFKEQ. CDR3 amino acids: CASSQDRTATNEKLFF. The CDR3 DNA follows: TGTGCCAGCAGCCAAGATCGGACAGCAACTAATGAAAAACTGTTTTTT.

The V call is TRBV4-1, the J call TRBJ1-2; TRBD1 might be the D (5 bases). Per the germline V gene, CDR1 is MGHRA and CDR2 is YSYEKL. This CDR3 contains 21 residues. Trimming left V 0 bases short and J 8 bases short, with 34 bases between. The CDR3 coding sequence is TGCGCCAGCAGCCAAGAGGGTGGGGGGGTCTGGCCCGCGCGGGACCTAGAAGGCTACACCTTC. Its protein is CASSQEGGGVWPARDLEGYTF.

The V and J genes are TRBV5-4 and TRBJ1-2; D uncertain. Germline-derived CDR1 and CDR2 are SGHNT and YYREEE (reference sequence). The CDR3 covers 16 residues. V was cut by 4 bases and J by 1 base, with 17 bases left in between. The CDR3: CASSPRAGSSNYGYTF. Here the CDR3 DNA reads TGTGCCAGCAGCCCCCGTGCGGGTTCGAGTAACTATGGCTACACCTTC. The whole variable domain, filled in from reference TRBV5-4 and TRBJ1-2, reads ETGVTQSPTHLIKTRGQQVTLRCSSQSGHNTVSWYQQALGQGPQFIFQYYREEENGRGNFPPRFSGLQFPNYSSELNVNALELDDSALYLCASSPRAGSSNYGYTFGSGTRLTVV.

In this sample, this clone turned up a few times. V and J are TRBV2 and TRBJ1-5; D is undetermined. Trimming pared 4 bases from V and 6 bases from J, leaving 16 bases between. Germline CDR1 and CDR2: SNHLY and FYNNEI. This CDR3 has 15 residues. CDR3 loop: CASSVSEVTGQPQHF. The CDR3 bases are TGTGCCAGCAGTGTTTCTGAGGTCACCGGTCAGCCCCAGCATTTT. Looking up the rest from reference TRBV2 and TRBJ1-5 gives the full variable domain: EPEVTQTPSHQVTQMGQEVILRCVPISNHLYFYWYRQILGQKVEFLVSFYNNEISEKSEIFDDQFSVERPDGSNFTLKIRSTKLEDSAMYFCASSVSEVTGQPQHFGDGTRLSIL.

The gene calls are TRBV6-5 and TRBJ2-5; the match to TRBD2 covers 9 bases. In germline, CDR1 is MNHEY, CDR2 SVGAGI. The CDR3 runs 16 residues. V gave up 2 bases and J gave up 3 bases; unmatched junction bases: 7. CDR3: CASSYRGGGGEETQYF. In DNA, the CDR3 is TGTGCCAGCAGTTACCGCGGGGGGGGCGGAGAAGAGACCCAGTACTTC.

The rearrangement uses TRBV6-6 and TRBJ1-5; D perhaps matches TRBD1 (5 bases). CDR3 length: 15 amino acids. V lost 7 bases to trimming and J lost 0 bases, with 13 bases between them. Per germline, CDR1 MNHNY and CDR2 SVGAGI (reference sequence). CDR3 sequence reads: CASIIGGGSNQPQHF. DNA of the CDR3: TGTGCCAGCATAATTGGCGGGGGTAGCAATCAGCCCCAGCATTTT.

The V and J genes are TRBV7-2 and TRBJ1-5; D may be TRBD1 (5 bases). V lost 1 base to trimming and J lost 2 bases, with 12 bases between them. CDR1 is SGHTA, CDR2 FQGNSA, per germline. The CDR3 contains 16 residues. CDR3 in DNA: TGTGCCAGCAGCTTAGTGGGGCAGGGTGGCAATCAGCCCCAGCATTTT. This sequence encodes CASSLVGQGGNQPQHF.

The chain uses TRBV15 and TRBJ2-7; D is possibly TRBD2 (6 bases). Per the germline V gene, CDR1 is LNHNV and CDR2 is YYDKDF (reference sequence). The V and J ends lost 1 base and 0 bases respectively, with 13 bases between them. The length of the CDR3 is 16 residues. The DNA for the CDR3 is TGTGCCACCAGCAGAGCGGGGCCGGGGGTCTCCTACGAGCAGTACTTC. Translating it yields CATSRAGPGVSYEQYF.

This clone was detected a few times. The V and J genes are TRBV29-1 and TRBJ2-7; weak D call: TRBD2 (6 bases). V shed 4 bases and J shed 3 bases, with 16 bases lying between them. From germline, CDR1 is SQVTM and CDR2 ANQGSEA. This CDR3 has 14 amino acids. CDR3 DNA: TGCAGCGTTGTACGTCGCGGGATCCTCTACGAGCAGTACTTC. Protein: CSVVRRGILYEQYF.

The J gene is TRBJ1-1, the V gene TRBV2; D is uncertain. The germline V gene has CDR1 SNHLY and CDR2 FYNNEI. Trimming shortened V by 2 bases and J by 1 base, and 11 bases separated the two germline ends. The CDR3 runs to 15 residues. Written as DNA, the CDR3 is TGTGCCAGCAGTGAACTCCTAGCGGGGAACACTGAAGCTTTCTTT. This sequence encodes CASSELLAGNTEAFF.

V and J are TRBV28 and TRBJ2-5; 7 nucleotides line up with TRBD2. The CDR3 is 12 residues long. Per the germline V gene, CDR1 is MDHEN and CDR2 is SYDVKM. V gave up 10 bases and J gave up 6 bases; unmatched junction bases: 8. The CDR3 DNA sequence: TGTGCCACCAGCGGGCGGGGGAAGACCCAGTACTTC. Amino acid sequence: CATSGRGKTQYF.

The gene calls are TRBV30 and TRBJ1-1, with D unresolved. Trimming took off 2 bases at V and 1 base at J, with 8 bases between the two ends. Per the germline V gene, CDR1 is GTSNPN and CDR2 is SVGIG (reference sequence). The CDR3 runs to 13 residues. CDR3 loop: CAWSLQRNTEAFF. The CDR3 bases are TGTGCCTGGAGTTTACAAAGGAACACTGAAGCTTTCTTT.

This chain connects TRBV7-8 to TRBJ1-4, with 7 bases aligning to TRBD1. CDR3 length equals 15 residues. Germline CDR1 SGHVS, CDR2 FQNEAQ. With V trimmed by 6 bases and J by 3 bases, 7 bases remained unmatched. CDR3 region: CASRGRDRANEKLFF. In DNA, the CDR3 is TGTGCCAGCAGGGGCCGGGACAGAGCTAATGAAAAACTGTTTTTT.

This clone occurred a few times. V gene TRBV10-1 combines with J gene TRBJ2-7; weak D call: TRBD1 (6 bases). Germline V gene sequence: CDR1 WNHNN, CDR2 SYGVQD (reference sequence). There are 14 residues in the CDR3. V lost 7 bases and J 1 base, leaving 14 bases between the germline ends. CDR3 sequence: CASTLTGSSYEQYF. For the CDR3, the DNA is TGCGCCAGCACCCTGACAGGTTCATCCTACGAGCAGTACTTC.

This sequence joins TRBV28 and TRBJ1-4; 9 bases line up with TRBD1. CDR1 and CDR2 from the germline V gene are MDHEN and SYDVKM. This CDR3 is 15 amino acids long. The V gene end was trimmed by 5 bases and the J gene end by 5 bases; junction bases not matched to a gene: 6. The DNA for the CDR3 is TGTGCCAGCAGTCCCCCACAGGGGGCGAATGAAAAACTGTTTTTT. This encodes CASSPPQGANEKLFF.

This clone has more than one count but fewer than ten. This rearrangement joins TRBV18 to TRBJ1-2, with 9 nucleotides matching TRBD1. Unmatched junction bases numbered 4, after V lost 3 bases and J lost 2 bases. From germline, CDR1 is KGHSH and CDR2 LQKENI. There are 15 residues in the CDR3. The CDR3 is CASSPNRGQNYGYTF. The DNA for the CDR3 is TGTGCCAGCTCACCCAACAGGGGGCAGAACTATGGCTACACCTTC.

This clone appeared once. The CDR3 reads CASSSGTGLYNEQFF. In DNA form, the CDR3 reads TGTGCCAGCAGCTCCGGGACAGGACTCTACAATGAGCAGTTCTTC. The chain joins TRBV7-3 to TRBJ2-1; TRBD1 aligns across 8 bases. This CDR3 is built from 15 residues. The J segment lost 3 bases and the V segment lost 4 bases, leaving 5 bases of the junction unmatched. Germline CDR1 is SGHTA and CDR2 is FQGTGA.

The chain combines TRBV6-5 with TRBJ1-3; TRBD1 agrees at 7 bases. Trimming took 10 bases from V and 2 from J; bases not matched to a gene: 5. Germline-derived CDR1 and CDR2 are MNHEY and SVGAGI. The CDR3 covers 13 residues. DNA of the CDR3: TGTGCCACAACGGGGACAGCTGGAAACACCATATATTTT. This gives the protein CATTGTAGNTIYF.

The chain is built from TRBV9 and TRBJ1-2, with D tentatively TRBD1 (6 bases). V gave up 3 bases and J gave up 2 bases, with 11 bases separating them. Germline V CDR1 and CDR2: SGDLS, YYNGEE. The CDR3 covers 14 residues. Written as DNA, the CDR3 is TGTGCCAGCAGCGGCCAGGGGAAGAACTATGGCTACACCTTC. This translates into CASSGQGKNYGYTF.